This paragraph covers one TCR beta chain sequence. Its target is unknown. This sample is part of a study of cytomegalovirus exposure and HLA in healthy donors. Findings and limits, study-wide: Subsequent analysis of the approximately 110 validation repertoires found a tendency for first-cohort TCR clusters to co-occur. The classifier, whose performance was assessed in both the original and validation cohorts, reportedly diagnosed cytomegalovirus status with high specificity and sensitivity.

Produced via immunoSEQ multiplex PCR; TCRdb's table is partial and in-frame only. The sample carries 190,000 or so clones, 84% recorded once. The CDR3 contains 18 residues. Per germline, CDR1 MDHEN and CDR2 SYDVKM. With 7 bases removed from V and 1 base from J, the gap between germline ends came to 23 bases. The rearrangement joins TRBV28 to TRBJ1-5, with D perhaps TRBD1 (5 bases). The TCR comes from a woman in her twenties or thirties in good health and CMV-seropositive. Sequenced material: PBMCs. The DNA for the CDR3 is TGTGCCAGCAACAAAAGGGGCTCGGGCGGATGGAGCAATCAGCCCCAGCATTTT. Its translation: CASNKRGSGGWSNQPQHF.